This is a list of T cell receptor beta chains from one sample in a study of early T cells in non-severe SARS-CoV-2 infection. From the 5' RACE reads, TCRdb called clonotypes with MiXCR, one entry per CDR3 protein. Here the sample spans 60,000 or so distinct CDR3 sequences, more than 9% being singletons. Sequenced: whole blood. The receptors shown here come from an adult who was a healthcare worker with PCR-confirmed SARS-CoV-2 infection or an uninfected control (not recorded which). CDR3s include the opening cysteine and the closing phenylalanine or tryptophan. D genes are given only for firm matches. The size field is filled for only some rows; it gives once, few, many or a size class.

j_call v_call clone_size d_call cdr3_aa cdr3_nt
TRBJ2-5 TRBV6-5 NA NA CASSLGAWETQYF TGTGCCAGCAGCTTAGGGGCATGGGAGACCCAGTACTTC
TRBJ1-1 TRBV13 few NA CASSYRERNTEAFF TGTGCCAGCAGTTACAGGGAGAGGAACACTGAAGCTTTCTTT
TRBJ1-4 TRBV7-2 NA TRBD1 CASRSGGRTNEKLFF TGTGCCAGCAGGTCAGGGGGCAGGACTAATGAAAAACTGTTTTTT
TRBJ2-7 TRBV23-1 many NA CASSQSSNRSGDEQYF TGCGCCAGCAGTCAATCATCAAACCGCTCAGGCGACGAGCAGTACTTC
TRBJ2-1 TRBV20-1 few TRBD2 CSARLPGASGGLNEQFF TGCAGTGCTCGGCTACCAGGGGCTAGCGGGGGCCTCAATGAGCAGTTCTTC
TRBJ1-2 TRBV2 NA TRBD1 CASSEDRDYGYTF TGTGCCAGCAGTGAGGACAGGGACTATGGCTACACCTTC
TRBJ1-4 TRBV7-8 NA NA CASNSGATNEKLFF TGTGCCAGCAACTCAGGGGCAACTAATGAAAAACTGTTTTTT
TRBJ2-2 TRBV9 many TRBD2 CASSAFGTSTGELFF TGTGCCAGCAGCGCCTTTGGGACTAGCACCGGGGAGCTGTTTTTT
TRBJ2-5 TRBV28 few NA CASSFSQETQYF TGTGCCAGCAGTTTTAGTCAAGAGACCCAGTACTTC
TRBJ1-1 TRBV7-6 NA NA CASSLGTNTEAFF TGTGCCAGCAGCTTAGGCACAAACACTGAAGCTTTCTTT
TRBJ2-3 TRBV28 many TRBD2 CASTPSGRTDTQYF TGTGCCAGCACCCCTAGCGGGCGAACAGATACGCAGTATTTT
TRBJ2-7 TRBV7-2 few TRBD2 CASSLVVAGGRGEQYF TGTGCCAGCAGCTTAGTAGTAGCGGGGGGGCGCGGCGAGCAGTACTTC
TRBJ2-3 TRBV7-2 few NA CASSYRTSSDTQYF TGTGCCAGCAGCTACCGGACTTCCTCAGATACGCAGTATTTT
TRBJ1-3 TRBV18 many TRBD1 CASSPRTGQFSGNTIYF TGTGCCAGCTCACCACGGACAGGGCAATTCTCTGGAAACACCATATATTTT
TRBJ1-5 TRBV19 many TRBD1 CASAILETGGSYSNQPQHF TGTGCCAGTGCTATATTGGAGACAGGGGGCTCCTATAGCAATCAGCCCCAGCATTTT
TRBJ1-1 TRBV29-1 many NA CSVGGTTGFNTEAFF TGCAGCGTCGGAGGAACCACTGGATTCAACACTGAAGCTTTCTTT
TRBJ2-6 TRBV30 many NA CASTGPRGANVLTF TGTGCCTCGACAGGCCCGCGGGGGGCCAACGTCCTGACTTTC
TRBJ1-3 TRBV7-2 many NA CASSTRGPGAGNTIYF TGTGCCAGCAGCACCCGGGGCCCTGGTGCTGGAAACACCATATATTTT
TRBJ1-6 TRBV11-1 few TRBD1 CASSLSAGGSPLHF TGTGCCAGCAGCTTAAGCGCAGGGGGGTCACCCCTCCACTTT
TRBJ2-7 TRBV29-1 many TRBD1 CSVGTGGLEQYF TGCAGCGTTGGGACAGGGGGCCTCGAGCAGTACTTC
TRBJ1-4 TRBV7-2 few NA CASSLGHLKTEKLFF TGTGCCAGCAGCTTAGGTCACCTCAAGACTGAAAAACTGTTTTTT
TRBJ2-2 TRBV27 many TRBD2 CASSFQRGGTGELFF TGTGCCAGCAGTTTTCAGCGGGGCGGAACCGGGGAGCTGTTTTTT
TRBJ1-5 TRBV4-1 once TRBD1 CASSQRTGNSNQPQHF TGCGCCAGCAGCCAACGGACAGGAAATAGCAATCAGCCCCAGCATTTT
TRBJ2-7 TRBV20-1 many NA CSARDTDYEQYF TGCAGTGCCAGGGACACCGACTACGAGCAGTACTTC
TRBJ1-6 TRBV5-6 NA NA CASSPDRIGSPLHF TGTGCCAGCAGTCCCGACAGGATCGGCTCACCCCTCCACTTT
TRBJ2-7 TRBV5-5 few TRBD1 CASSPTGVLYEQYF TGTGCCAGCAGCCCAACAGGGGTTTTATACGAGCAGTACTTC
TRBJ2-3 TRBV11-3 NA TRBD2 CASSPPTSSLTDTQYF TGTGCCAGCAGCCCGCCGACTAGCAGTTTAACAGATACGCAGTATTTT
TRBJ2-7 TRBV4-2 NA NA CASSQDRDRYEQYF TGTGCCAGCAGCCAAGATAGGGACCGCTACGAGCAGTACTTC
TRBJ1-6 TRBV6-6 many NA CASSAASPLHF TGTGCCAGCAGTGCTGCTTCACCCCTCCACTTT
TRBJ1-1 TRBV12-3/TRBV12-4 NA NA CASKSLATEAFF TGTGCCAGCAAAAGCTTAGCTACTGAAGCTTTCTTT
TRBJ2-6 TRBV29-1 few NA CSVGLSGANVLTF TGCAGCGTTGGTCTCTCTGGGGCCAACGTCCTGACTTTC
TRBJ2-7 TRBV11-3 many NA CASSAASYEQYF TGTGCCAGCAGCGCCGCCTCCTACGAGCAGTACTTC
TRBJ2-6 TRBV7-9 many TRBD1 CASSLSGGSGANVLTF TGTGCCAGCAGCTTATCAGGGGGCTCTGGGGCCAACGTCCTGACTTTC
TRBJ2-3 TRBV7-6 few NA CASSTRSDTQYF TGTGCCAGCAGCACCAGGAGCGATACGCAGTATTTT
TRBJ2-2 TRBV7-3 NA TRBD1 CASRDRDTGELFF TGTGCCAGCAGGGACAGGGACACCGGGGAGCTGTTTTTT
TRBJ1-4 TRBV7-2 many NA CASSLLGGTNEKLFF TGTGCCAGCAGCTTGCTGGGAGGAACTAATGAAAAACTGTTTTTT
TRBJ2-1 TRBV28 many NA CASSLRVNEQFF TGTGCCAGCAGTCTCCGCGTGAATGAGCAGTTCTTC
TRBJ1-6 TRBV12-5 many NA CASGLDPGVHNSPLHF TGTGCTAGTGGTTTGGATCCCGGGGTTCATAATTCACCCCTCCACTTT
TRBJ1-1 TRBV5-1 NA NA CASSLTGPATEAFF TGCGCCAGCAGCTTGACAGGGCCTGCCACTGAAGCTTTCTTT
TRBJ2-1 TRBV29-1 many NA CSTGTSTLGNEQFF TGCAGCACAGGGACTTCGACGCTGGGGAATGAGCAGTTCTTC
TRBJ1-5 TRBV20-1 NA NA CSARDPRDYQPQHF TGCAGTGCTAGAGATCCACGGGATTATCAGCCCCAGCATTTT
TRBJ2-7 TRBV29-1 many TRBD1 CSVRQGANPSDEQYF TGCAGCGTTAGACAGGGGGCAAACCCCAGTGACGAGCAGTACTTC
TRBJ2-7 TRBV27 NA TRBD2 CASSFLGLAGEGRAEQYF TGTGCCAGCAGTTTCCTAGGACTAGCGGGAGAGGGGAGAGCCGAGCAGTACTTC
TRBJ2-7 TRBV7-9 NA NA CASSLGFAGEQYF TGTGCCAGCAGCTTAGGGTTTGCTGGCGAGCAGTACTTC
TRBJ1-5 TRBV6-2/TRBV6-3 many NA CASSNPMTGHQPQHF TGTGCCAGCAGTAACCCGATGACAGGCCATCAGCCCCAGCATTTT